This T cell receptor (beta chain) was sequenced during a study of shared T cell receptors in the human thymus. Clones were read by immunoSEQ multiplex PCR, and TCRdb kept only the in-frame ones, dropping some. The sample lists around 730,000 clones, over 75% seen once, with under 0.012% in the top ten. V dropped 0 bases and J dropped 4; count of bases not matched to a gene: 6. The CDR3 has 15 residues. CDR1 SGHRS and CDR2 YFSETQ come from the germline V gene. These records were also assigned to another study, of human thymus T cells. That report notes: It was healthy Finnish infants having corrective surgery for congenital heart defects who were the donors. Resected material from corrective heart surgery provided the thymus tissue analysed. Repertoires sampled from thymus and blood appeared biased in V and J gene usage. Highly overlapping thymic repertoires in unrelated individuals were reported by related research.

The chain recombines TRBV5-1 with TRBJ2-5; TRBD1 aligns across 7 bases. This clonotype was sampled from a girl under three years old with a congenital heart defect. Sequenced input: thymocytes. The CDR3, as DNA: TGCGCCAGCAGCTTGGGACAGGGTGGGGGAGAGACCCAGTACTTC. Its translation: CASSLGQGGGETQYF. Full variable domain (missing parts from reference TRBV5-1 and TRBJ2-5): KAGVTQTPRYLIKTRGQQVTLSCSPISGHRSVSWYQQTPGQGLQFLFEYFSETQRNKGNFPGRFSGRQFSNSRSEMNVSTLELGDSALYLCASSLGQGGGETQYFGPGTRLLVL.